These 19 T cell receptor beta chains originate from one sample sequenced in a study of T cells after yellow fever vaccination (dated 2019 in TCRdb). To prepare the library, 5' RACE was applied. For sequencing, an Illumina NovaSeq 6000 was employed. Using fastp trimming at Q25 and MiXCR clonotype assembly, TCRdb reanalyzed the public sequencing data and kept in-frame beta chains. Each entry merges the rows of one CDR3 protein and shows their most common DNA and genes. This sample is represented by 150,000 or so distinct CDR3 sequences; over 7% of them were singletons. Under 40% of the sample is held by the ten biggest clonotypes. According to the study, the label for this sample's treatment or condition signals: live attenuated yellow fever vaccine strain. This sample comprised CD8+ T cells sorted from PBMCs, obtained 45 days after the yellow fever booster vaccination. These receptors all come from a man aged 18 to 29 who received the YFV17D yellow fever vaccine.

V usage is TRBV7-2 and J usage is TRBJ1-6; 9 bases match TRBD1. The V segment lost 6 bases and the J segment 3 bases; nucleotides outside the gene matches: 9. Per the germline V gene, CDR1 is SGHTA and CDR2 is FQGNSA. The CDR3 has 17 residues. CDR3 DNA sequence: TGTGCCAGCAGTAATACACAGGGGGCAGGCTATAATTCACCCCTCCACTTT. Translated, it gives CASSNTQGAGYNSPLHF.

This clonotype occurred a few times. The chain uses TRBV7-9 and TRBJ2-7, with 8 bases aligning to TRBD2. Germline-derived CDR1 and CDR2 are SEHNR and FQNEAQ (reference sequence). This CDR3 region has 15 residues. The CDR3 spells CAQSSAPAGVGEQYF. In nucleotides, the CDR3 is TGTGCACAGAGCAGCGCCCCAGCGGGGGTCGGCGAGCAGTACTTC. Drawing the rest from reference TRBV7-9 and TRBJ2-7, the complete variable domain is DTGVSQNPRHKITKRGQNVTFRCDPISEHNRLYWYRQTLGQGPEFLTYFQNEAQLEKSRLLSDRFSAERPKGSFSTLEIQRTEQGDSAMYLCAQSSAPAGVGEQYFGPGTRLTVT.

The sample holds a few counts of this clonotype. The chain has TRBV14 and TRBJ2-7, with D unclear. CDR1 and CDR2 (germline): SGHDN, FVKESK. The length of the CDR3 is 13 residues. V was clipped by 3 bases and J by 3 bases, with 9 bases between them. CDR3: CASSHWNNYEQYF. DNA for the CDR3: TGTGCCAGCAGCCACTGGAATAACTACGAGCAGTACTTC.

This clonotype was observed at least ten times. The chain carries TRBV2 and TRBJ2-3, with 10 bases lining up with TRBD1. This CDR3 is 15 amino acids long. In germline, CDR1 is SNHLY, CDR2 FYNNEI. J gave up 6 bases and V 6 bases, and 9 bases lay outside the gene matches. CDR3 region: CASRGDRGSGDTQYF. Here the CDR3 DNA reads TGTGCCAGCAGGGGGGACAGGGGATCCGGGGATACGCAGTATTTT.

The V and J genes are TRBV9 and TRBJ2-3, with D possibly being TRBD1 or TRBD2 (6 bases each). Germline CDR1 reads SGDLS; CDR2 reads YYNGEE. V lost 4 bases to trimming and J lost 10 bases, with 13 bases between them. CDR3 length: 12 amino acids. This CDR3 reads CASSPEGGSQYF. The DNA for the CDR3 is TGTGCCAGCAGCCCCGAAGGGGGGTCGCAGTATTTT.

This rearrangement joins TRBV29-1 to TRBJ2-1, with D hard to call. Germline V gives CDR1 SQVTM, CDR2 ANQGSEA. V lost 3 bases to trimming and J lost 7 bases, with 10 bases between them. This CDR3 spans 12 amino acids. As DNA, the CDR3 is TGCAGCGTTGAGGCGTTGGAGAATGAGCAGTTCTTC. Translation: CSVEALENEQFF.

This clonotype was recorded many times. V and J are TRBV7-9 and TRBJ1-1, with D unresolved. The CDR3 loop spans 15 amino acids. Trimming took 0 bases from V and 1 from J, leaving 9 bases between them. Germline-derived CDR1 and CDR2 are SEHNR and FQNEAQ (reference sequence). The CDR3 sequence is CASSLAGIPNTEAFF. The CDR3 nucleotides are TGTGCCAGCAGCTTAGCCGGAATACCGAACACTGAAGCTTTCTTT.

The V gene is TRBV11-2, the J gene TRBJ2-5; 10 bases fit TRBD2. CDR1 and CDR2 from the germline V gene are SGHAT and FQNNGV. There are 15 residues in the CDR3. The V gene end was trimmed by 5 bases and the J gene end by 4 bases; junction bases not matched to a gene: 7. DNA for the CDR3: TGTGCCAGCAGCAGAAGCGGGGGGGCCACAGAGACCCAGTACTTC. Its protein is CASSRSGGATETQYF.

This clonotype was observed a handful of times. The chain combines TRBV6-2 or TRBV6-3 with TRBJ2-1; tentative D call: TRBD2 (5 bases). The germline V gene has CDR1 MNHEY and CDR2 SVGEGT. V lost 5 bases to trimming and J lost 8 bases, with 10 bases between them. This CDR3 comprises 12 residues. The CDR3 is CASSPSSHEQFF. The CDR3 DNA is TGTGCCAGCAGTCCGTCTAGCCATGAGCAGTTCTTC.

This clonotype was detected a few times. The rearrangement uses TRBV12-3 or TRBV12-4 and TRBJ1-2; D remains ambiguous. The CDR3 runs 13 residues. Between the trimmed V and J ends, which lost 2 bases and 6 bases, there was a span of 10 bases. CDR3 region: CASSLWGVDGYTF. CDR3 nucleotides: TGTGCCAGCAGTTTATGGGGTGTAGATGGCTACACCTTC.

CDR3 DNA: TGCGCCAGCAGCCAAGATCTGGGGTATAGGACGCAGTATTTT. It translates to CASSQDLGYRTQYF. The chain links TRBV4-1 to TRBJ2-3; D gene uncertain. Trimming took off 0 bases at V and 9 bases at J, with 13 bases between the two ends. Germline V gene sequence: CDR1 MGHRA, CDR2 YSYEKL. The CDR3 totals 14 residues.

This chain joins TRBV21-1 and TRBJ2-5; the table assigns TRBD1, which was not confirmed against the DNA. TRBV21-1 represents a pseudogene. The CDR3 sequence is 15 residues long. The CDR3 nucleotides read TGTGCCAGCAGCACCCCTTGGGGGGCAAGGGAGACCCAGTACTTC. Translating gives CASSTPWGARETQYF.

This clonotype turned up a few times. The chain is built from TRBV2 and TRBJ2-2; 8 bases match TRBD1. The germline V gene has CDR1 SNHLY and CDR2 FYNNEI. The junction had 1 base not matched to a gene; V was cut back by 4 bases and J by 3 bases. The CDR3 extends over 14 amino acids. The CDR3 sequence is CASSAGGYTGELFF. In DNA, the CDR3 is TGTGCCAGCAGTGCAGGGGGCTACACCGGGGAGCTGTTTTTT.

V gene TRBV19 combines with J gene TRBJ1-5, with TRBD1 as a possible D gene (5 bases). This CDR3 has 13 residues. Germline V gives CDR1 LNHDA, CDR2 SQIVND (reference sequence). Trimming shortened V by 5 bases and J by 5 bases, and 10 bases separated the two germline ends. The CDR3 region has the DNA TGTGCCAGTAGTGCTGGAGGGGATCAGCCCCAGCATTTT. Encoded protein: CASSAGGDQPQHF. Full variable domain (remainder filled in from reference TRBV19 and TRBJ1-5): DGGITQSPKYLFRKEGQNVTLSCEQNLNHDAMYWYRQDPGQGLRLIYYSQIVNDFQKGDIAEGYSVSREKKESFPLTVTSAQKNPTAFYLCASSAGGDQPQHFGDGTRLSIL.

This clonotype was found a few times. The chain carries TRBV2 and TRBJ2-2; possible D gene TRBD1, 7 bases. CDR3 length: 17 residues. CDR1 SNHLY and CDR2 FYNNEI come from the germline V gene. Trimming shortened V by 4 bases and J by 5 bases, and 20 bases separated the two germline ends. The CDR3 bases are TGTGCCAGCAGTGCGGACTATACCGGGACAGATACCGGGGAGCTGTTTTTT. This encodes CASSADYTGTDTGELFF. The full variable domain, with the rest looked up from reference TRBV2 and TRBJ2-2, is EPEVTQTPSHQVTQMGQEVILRCVPISNHLYFYWYRQILGQKVEFLVSFYNNEISEKSEIFDDQFSVERPDGSNFTLKIRSTKLEDSAMYFCASSADYTGTDTGELFFGEGSRLTVL.

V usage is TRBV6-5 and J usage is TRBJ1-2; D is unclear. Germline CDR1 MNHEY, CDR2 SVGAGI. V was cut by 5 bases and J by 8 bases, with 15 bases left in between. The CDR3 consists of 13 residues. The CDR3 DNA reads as TGTGCCAGCAGTCCCACGGTTCTGTACGGCTACACCTTC. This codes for CASSPTVLYGYTF.

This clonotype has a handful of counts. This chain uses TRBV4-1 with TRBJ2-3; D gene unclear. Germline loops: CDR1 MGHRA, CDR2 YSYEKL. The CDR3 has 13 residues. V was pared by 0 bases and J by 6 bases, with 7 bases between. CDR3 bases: TGCGCCAGCAGCCAAGAAGCCTCGGATACGCAGTATTTT. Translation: CASSQEASDTQYF.

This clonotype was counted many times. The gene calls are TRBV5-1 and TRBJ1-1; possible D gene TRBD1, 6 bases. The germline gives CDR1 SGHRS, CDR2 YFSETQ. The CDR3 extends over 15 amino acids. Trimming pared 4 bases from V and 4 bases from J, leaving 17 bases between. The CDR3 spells CASSPRTAGFTEAFF. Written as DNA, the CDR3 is TGCGCCAGCAGCCCTAGGACAGCCGGATTCACTGAAGCTTTCTTT.

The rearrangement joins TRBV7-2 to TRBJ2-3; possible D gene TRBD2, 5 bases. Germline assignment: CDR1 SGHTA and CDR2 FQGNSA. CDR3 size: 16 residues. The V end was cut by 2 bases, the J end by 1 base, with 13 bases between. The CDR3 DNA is TGTGCCAGCAGCTTACCTCTAGCTGGAGGCACAGATACGCAGTATTTT. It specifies CASSLPLAGGTDTQYF.